This TCR beta chain was retrieved from a study of blood T cell repertoires in COVID-19. About the study: Sites in the United States, Italy and Spain provided acute and convalescent COVID-19 samples. PBMCs, B-cell-depleted T cells, or T cells were the source of the cDNA or gDNA that made up the material.

The junction had 5 bases not matched to a gene; V was cut back by 0 bases and J by 5 bases. This CDR3 is 15 amino acids long. Looked up from germline, CDR1 is SGDLS and CDR2 is YYNGEE. Some clones are missing from TCRdb's copy, which holds only in-frame ones; the method was immunoSEQ multiplex PCR. The sample yields 150,000 to 200,000 clones, around nine tenths seen once. The source is a human donor in a cohort sampled during active COVID-19. What was sequenced was peripheral blood. The chain combines TRBV9 with TRBJ1-2, with TRBD1 matching over 9 bases. The CDR3 DNA reads as TGTGCCAGCAGCGTAGTCGCGACAGGGGGGTATGGCTACACCTTC. This translates into CASSVVATGGYGYTF.